Shown below are 19 T cell receptor beta chains from a single sample sequenced in a study of T cells in Graves' hyperthyroidism and ophthalmopathy. RNA transcripts served as the template for amplifying TCR beta CDR3 regions. First-round RT-PCR with HTBI primers amplified the TCR CDR3 region. TCRdb passed the multiplex PCR reads through MiXCR, listing each CDR3 protein once. The table includes fewer than 750,000 distinct CDR3 sequences, approximately 15% detected once. Sequenced input: blood. The receptor set was obtained from a woman aged 40 to 49 with Graves' ophthalmopathy.

This clonotype was seen only a few times. Germline and junction disagree at one end, which may indicate a read error. J is TRBJ1-1 and V is TRBV27; possibly TRBD1 for D (6 bases). Germline lookup yields CDR1 MNHEY and CDR2 SMNVEV (reference sequence). The CDR3 is 12 amino acids. This CDR3 is CAGSLRGGDAFF. For the CDR3, the DNA is TGTGCCGGCAGTTTACGAGGGGGGGACGCTTTCTTT.

In this sample, this clonotype turned up many times. The V call is TRBV19, the J call TRBJ2-7, with TRBD1 matching over 7 bases. V trimming: 1 base; J trimming: 4 bases; junction bases outside the gene matches: 7. From germline, CDR1 is LNHDA and CDR2 SQIVND (reference sequence). The CDR3 has 15 amino acids. CDR3 bases: TGTGCCAGTAGTATAGTGGCCCTGACAGGGTACGAGCAGTACTTC. Its translation is CASSIVALTGYEQYF.

The chain links TRBV28 to TRBJ2-7, with a tentative D call TRBD2 (6 bases). Germline CDR1 is MDHEN and CDR2 is SYDVKM. Deletions cut 5 bases from V and 5 bases from J, with 16 bases between. CDR3 length: 14 residues. The DNA of the CDR3 is TGTGCCAGCAGTGTCGGAGGGCGACTCAACGAGCAGTACTTC. This translates into CASSVGGRLNEQYF.

The chain uses TRBV6-2 or TRBV6-3 and TRBJ1-5, with TRBD1 matching 7 bases. From germline, CDR1 is MNHEY and CDR2 SVGEGT. V lost 5 bases, J lost 0 bases, and 16 bases stayed unmatched. The CDR3 has 19 amino acids. The CDR3 DNA reads TGTGCCAGCAGTCCCCGGTTACGGACCGGGACAGATAGCAATCAGCCCCAGCATTTT. It translates to CASSPRLRTGTDSNQPQHF.

This clonotype has ten or more counts. The chain recombines TRBV24-1 with TRBJ2-5; D not certain. This CDR3 contains 12 residues. Germline V lookup: CDR1 KGHDR, CDR2 SFDVKD. V lost 9 bases, J lost 8 bases, and 15 bases lay in between. CDR3 amino acids: CATRTAEGTQYF. The CDR3 bases are TGTGCCACCCGGACGGCGGAAGGAACCCAGTACTTC.

This chain links TRBV28 with TRBJ1-4; D gene ambiguous. This CDR3 region has 14 residues. Germline values: CDR1 MDHEN, CDR2 SYDVKM. The V and J ends lost 3 bases and 7 bases respectively, with 12 bases between them. CDR3: CASSFVSFGEKLFF. CDR3 sequence (DNA): TGTGCCAGCAGTTTCGTCAGTTTTGGTGAAAAACTGTTTTTT.

This clonotype was counted many times. This rearrangement joins TRBV28 to TRBJ2-5; 7 bases agree with TRBD1. The CDR3 spans 14 residues. Trimming removed 5 bases from V and 3 bases from J; junction bases left unmatched: 6. Germline assignment: CDR1 MDHEN and CDR2 SYDVKM. CDR3 residues: CASSTGTVKETQYF. DNA of the CDR3: TGTGCCAGCAGTACCGGGACAGTAAAAGAGACCCAGTACTTC. The full variable domain, completed using reference TRBV28 and TRBJ2-5, is DVKVTQSSRYLVKRTGEKVFLECVQDMDHENMFWYRQDPGLGLRLIYFSYDVKMKEKGDIPEGYSVSREKKERFSLILESASTNQTSMYLCASSTGTVKETQYFGPGTRLLVL.

This chain connects TRBV7-2 to TRBJ2-7, with 7 nucleotides matching TRBD2. Trimming took 1 base from V and 5 from J; bases not matched to a gene: 5. This CDR3 region has 14 residues. Germline V CDR1 and CDR2: SGHTA, FQGNSA. The CDR3 loop reads CASSLGGEGNEQYF. DNA for the CDR3: TGTGCCAGCAGCTTAGGGGGGGAGGGTAACGAGCAGTACTTC.

The chain links TRBV6-1 to TRBJ1-2; D not resolved. V lost 7 bases to trimming and J lost 8 bases, with 23 bases between them. Germline CDR1 is MNHNS and CDR2 is SASEGT. The CDR3 loop spans 15 amino acids. CDR3 in amino acids: CASTSLIRGVGGYTF. CDR3 nucleotide sequence: TGTGCCAGCACGTCTTTAATTCGCGGAGTCGGCGGCTACACCTTC.

This clonotype showed up many times. The chain has TRBV12-3 or TRBV12-4 and TRBJ2-6; D is unresolved. V lost 8 bases to trimming and J lost 2 bases, with 13 bases between them. The CDR3 has 15 residues. The CDR3 region has the DNA TGTGCCAGCGTCAACAGCGAGACTGGGGCCAACGTCCTGACTTTC. Translated: CASVNSETGANVLTF.

This clonotype appeared many times. This chain connects TRBV7-8 to TRBJ1-1; 7 bases match TRBD1. The CDR3 extends over 14 amino acids. Trimming removed 4 bases from V and 1 base from J; junction bases left unmatched: 3. CDR1 is SGHVS and CDR2 is FQNEAQ in the germline V gene. The CDR3 nucleotides read TGTGCCAGCAGCTCAGACAGGGAGAACACTGAAGCTTTCTTT. It translates to CASSSDRENTEAFF. Supplemented by reference TRBV7-8 and TRBJ1-1, the full variable domain reads GAGVSQSPRYKVAKRGQDVALRCDPISGHVSLFWYQQALGQGPEFLTYFQNEAQLDKSGLPSDRFFAERPEGSVSTLKIQRTQQEDSAVYLCASSSDRENTEAFFGQGTRLTVV.

This clonotype was recorded a few times. The rearrangement uses TRBV30 and TRBJ2-7, with 7 bases matching TRBD2. CDR3 length: 13 residues. Per germline, CDR1 GTSNPN and CDR2 SVGIG (reference sequence). With 2 bases clipped from V and 3 bases from J, the junction kept 4 bases outside the gene matches. The CDR3 nucleotides read TGTGCCTGGAGTAGCGGGACCGACTACGAGCAGTACTTC. Protein sequence: CAWSSGTDYEQYF.

This clonotype was seen at least ten times. This chain links TRBV19 with TRBJ1-1; D uncertain. Trimming shortened V by 3 bases and J by 5 bases, and 10 bases separated the two germline ends. CDR1 is LNHDA, CDR2 SQIVND, per germline (reference sequence). This CDR3 contains 13 residues. The CDR3 DNA reads TGTGCCAGTAGTATGACGAAGAGAACTGAAGCTTTCTTT. Amino acids: CASSMTKRTEAFF.

This clonotype has at least ten counts. V is TRBV20-1 and J is TRBJ2-7, with no clear D. CDR1 is DFQATT, CDR2 SNEGSKA, per germline (reference sequence). The V end was cut by 2 bases, the J end by 2 bases, with 7 bases between. CDR3 length: 12 residues. The CDR3 reads CSARKQPYEQYF. The CDR3 nucleotides are TGCAGTGCTAGAAAACAGCCCTACGAGCAGTACTTC.

This clonotype was detected only a few times. V and J are TRBV28 and TRBJ2-2; possibly TRBD2 for D (7 bases). The germline V gene encodes CDR1 MDHEN and CDR2 SYDVKM. This CDR3 has 13 residues. The DNA of the CDR3 is TGTGCTACCGGTGGGGGGGCCACCGGGGAGCTGTTTTTT. Protein product: CATGGGATGELFF.

The V call is TRBV6-1, the J call TRBJ1-1; D gene unclear. CDR3 length: 14 residues. Germline-derived CDR1 and CDR2 are MNHNS and SASEGT. V lost 3 bases and J 4 bases, leaving 12 bases between the germline ends. The CDR3 reads CASSDHNRITEAFF. CDR3 DNA sequence: TGTGCCAGCAGTGACCACAACCGGATCACTGAAGCTTTCTTT.

This clonotype was observed a handful of times. J is TRBJ2-5 and V is TRBV19; 9 bases match TRBD1. The CDR3 loop spans 14 amino acids. Germline CDR1 is LNHDA and CDR2 is SQIVND (reference sequence). V lost 5 bases and J lost 5; bases outside the gene matches: 6. The CDR3 loop is CASSLNRGHETQYF. The CDR3 DNA sequence: TGTGCCAGTAGTCTGAACAGGGGGCACGAGACCCAGTACTTC.

The table lists this clonotype with many counts. The chain couples TRBV7-9 to TRBJ2-7; D ambiguous. The length of the CDR3 is 15 residues. The ends were cut back, 5 bases at V and 0 bases at J, with 14 bases in the middle. The germline V gene has CDR1 SEHNR and CDR2 FQNEAQ (reference sequence). Written as DNA, the CDR3 is TGTGCCAGCAGCCTCGACGGTTTTATCTCCTACGAGCAGTACTTC. Residues: CASSLDGFISYEQYF.

In this sample, this clonotype turned up many times. The chain uses TRBV19 and TRBJ1-5, with 9 bases fitting TRBD1. This CDR3 has 15 amino acids. The V gene end was trimmed by 4 bases and the J gene end by 4 bases; junction bases not matched to a gene: 5. From germline, CDR1 is LNHDA and CDR2 SQIVND (reference sequence). The chain's CDR3 is CASSTIGQGNQPQHF. DNA for the CDR3: TGTGCCAGTAGTACCATTGGACAGGGGAATCAGCCCCAGCATTTT.